Each of the 20 T cell receptor beta chains below was sequenced from the same sample in a study of OX40 agonist ivuxolimab in advanced cancers. The method was immunoSEQ multiplex PCR; TCRdb's version includes in-frame clones alone and lacks a portion of them. The table has tens of thousands of clones, approximately 90% seen once. The sample consisted of CD4+ or CD8+ T cells sorted from blood, taken in a trial of the OX40 agonist ivuxolimab. These receptors originate from an adult with an advanced solid tumor such as melanoma, head and neck, liver or kidney cancer.

The V and J genes are TRBV4-3 and TRBJ2-2, with TRBD2 identical over 11 bases. Losses at the gene ends were 0 bases for V and 7 bases for J; bases not matched to a gene: 10. Germline V CDR1 and CDR2: LGHNA, YSLEER. The CDR3 runs 18 residues. The CDR3 region is CASSQEQPGTSGIGELFF. In DNA form, the CDR3 reads TGCGCCAGCAGCCAAGAGCAGCCCGGGACTAGCGGTATCGGGGAGCTGTTTTTT.

DNA of the CDR3: TGCGCCAGCAGCCAAGTTACGGAAGGCTATGGCTACACCTTC. This codes for CASSQVTEGYGYTF. The J gene is TRBJ1-2, the V gene TRBV4-1; D not certain. The germline V gene encodes CDR1 MGHRA and CDR2 YSYEKL. The CDR3 length is 14 residues. Trimming pared 1 base from V and 4 bases from J, leaving 10 bases between.

The chain links TRBV6-5 to TRBJ1-1; maybe TRBD1 (5 bases). The V end was cut by 1 base, the J end by 6 bases, with 9 bases between. CDR1 is MNHEY and CDR2 is SVGAGI in the germline V gene. The CDR3 has 13 amino acids. The CDR3, as DNA: TGTGCCAGCAGTTACTGGTGGGGCTCTGAAGCTTTCTTT. Its protein is CASSYWWGSEAFF.

The genes are TRBV18 and TRBJ2-6; no definite D call. The germline gives CDR1 KGHSH, CDR2 LQKENI. CDR3 size: 18 residues. The V end was cut by 1 base, the J end by 0 bases, with 13 bases between. CDR3 in amino acids: CASSPQRSRISGANVLTF. CDR3 DNA: TGTGCCAGCTCACCACAGCGTAGTCGGATCTCTGGGGCCAACGTCCTGACTTTC.

This chain joins TRBV6-1 and TRBJ1-2, with a tentative D call TRBD1 (6 bases). Germline V CDR1 and CDR2: MNHNS, SASEGT. Trimming took off 11 bases at V and 0 bases at J, with 13 bases between the two ends. The CDR3 covers 13 residues. CDR3 loop: CAGLGQTNYGYTF. The DNA for the CDR3 is TGTGCCGGTTTAGGACAGACTAACTATGGCTACACCTTC.

The CDR3 coding sequence is TGTGCCAGTAGTGGACAGGTCGGGATGAACACTGAAGCTTTCTTT. Translating gives CASSGQVGMNTEAFF. This rearrangement joins TRBV19 to TRBJ1-1, with 7 bases lining up with TRBD1. This CDR3 contains 15 residues. Trimming removed 5 bases from V and 0 bases from J; junction bases left unmatched: 6. Germline V CDR1 and CDR2: LNHDA, SQIVND (reference sequence).

The CDR3 is CASSIEGGRDPPLAKNIQYF. CDR3 nucleotide sequence: TGTGCCAGTAGTATCGAGGGTGGCAGAGACCCTCCTTTAGCCAAAAACATTCAGTACTTC. The chain has TRBV19 and TRBJ2-4, with D possibly TRBD2 on 5 matching bases. The germline CDR1 and CDR2 sequences are LNHDA and SQIVND (reference sequence). The CDR3 spans 20 residues. Trimming took 3 bases from V and 0 from J, leaving 24 bases between them. Combining the CDR3 with reference TRBV19 and TRBJ2-4 gives the whole variable domain DGGITQSPKYLFRKEGQNVTLSCEQNLNHDAMYWYRQDPGQGLRLIYYSQIVNDFQKGDIAEGYSVSREKKESFPLTVTSAQKNPTAFYLCASSIEGGRDPPLAKNIQYFGAGTRLSVL.

As concerns this clone: The junction departs from the called germline gene at one end, perhaps through a read error. The V gene is TRBV27, the J gene TRBJ2-2; 11 positions agree with TRBD2. The CDR3 contains 17 residues. Germline V lookup: CDR1 MNHEY, CDR2 SMNVEV (reference sequence). The CDR3: CANSLSFSGRGTGELFF. The CDR3 nucleotides are TGTGCCAACAGTTTATCTTTTAGCGGGAGGGGTACCGGGGAGCTGTTTTTT.

The J gene is TRBJ2-5, the V gene TRBV29-1; D not certain. V shed 4 bases and J shed 5 bases, with 11 bases lying between them. The CDR3 length is 12 residues. Per germline, CDR1 SQVTM and CDR2 ANQGSEA. In DNA form, the CDR3 reads TGCAGCGTTGTGGTAAATTGGGAGACCCAGTACTTC. Its translation is CSVVVNWETQYF.

The chain employs TRBV4-3 and TRBJ2-1, with 9 bases that match TRBD2. The CDR3 has 15 residues. V was clipped by 3 bases and J by 6 bases; unmatched bases: 6. The germline gives CDR1 LGHNA, CDR2 YSLEER. The CDR3 region is CASSQDGTSSNEQFF. For the CDR3, the DNA is TGCGCCAGCAGCCAGGACGGGACTAGCAGCAATGAGCAGTTCTTC.

This chain joins TRBV27 and TRBJ1-5, with 10 bases that match TRBD1. Germline CDR1 is MNHEY and CDR2 is SMNVEV (reference sequence). There are 17 residues in the CDR3. The junction had 12 bases not matched to a gene; V was cut back by 4 bases and J by 6 bases. CDR3 protein: CASSSGTGADYRQPQHF. The CDR3 DNA reads TGTGCCAGCAGTTCCGGGACAGGGGCCGATTATCGTCAGCCCCAGCATTTT.

The chain combines TRBV19 with TRBJ1-4; no firm D call. Germline V CDR1 and CDR2: LNHDA, SQIVND (reference sequence). The V end was cut by 8 bases, the J end by 3 bases, with 16 bases between. The CDR3 has 15 residues. Here the CDR3 reads CASSLFLPSNEKLFF. The DNA of the CDR3 is TGTGCCAGTTCCCTCTTTCTTCCTTCTAATGAAAAACTGTTTTTT. Drawing the rest from reference TRBV19 and TRBJ1-4, the complete variable domain is DGGITQSPKYLFRKEGQNVTLSCEQNLNHDAMYWYRQDPGQGLRLIYYSQIVNDFQKGDIAEGYSVSREKKESFPLTVTSAQKNPTAFYLCASSLFLPSNEKLFFGSGTQLSVL.

This clone is a singleton in its sample. This sequence joins TRBV27 and TRBJ2-7, with D perhaps assigned TRBD1 or TRBD2 (5 bases each). V was pared by 3 bases and J by 5 bases, with 5 bases between. Per the germline V gene, CDR1 is MNHEY and CDR2 is SMNVEV (reference sequence). This CDR3 region has 11 residues. DNA of the CDR3: TGTGCCAGCAGTTTGGGGGACGAGCAGTACTTC. Protein sequence: CASSLGDEQYF.

This clone has a single count. CDR3 sequence (DNA): TGCGCCAGCAGCTTGGTTGAGGGAATGAACACTGAAGCTTTCTTT. Translated: CASSLVEGMNTEAFF. The V call is TRBV5-1, the J call TRBJ1-1; no clear D. This CDR3 region has 15 residues. Germline-derived CDR1 and CDR2 are SGHRS and YFSETQ. The V and J ends lost 0 bases and 0 bases respectively, with 9 bases between them.

The rearrangement joins TRBV4-3 to TRBJ2-5; D uncertain. The CDR3 contains 14 residues. V lost 5 bases and J 5 bases, leaving 15 bases between the germline ends. The germline CDR1 and CDR2 sequences are LGHNA and YSLEER. The CDR3 DNA is TGCGCCAGCAGCGCCCACCTGACCCGGGAGACCCAGTACTTC. Protein: CASSAHLTRETQYF.

This clone was detected only once. This chain joins TRBV27 and TRBJ2-7, with TRBD1 matching over 10 bases. Germline V lookup: CDR1 MNHEY, CDR2 SMNVEV (reference sequence). The CDR3 has 15 amino acids. Trimming removed 6 bases from V and 4 bases from J; junction bases left unmatched: 9. For the CDR3, the DNA is TGTGCCAGCAGGAACCGGGACAGGGGATTTTACGAGCAGTACTTC. As protein: CASRNRDRGFYEQYF.

The V call is TRBV29-1, the J call TRBJ2-2; 8 bases are a match to TRBD2. The CDR3 length is 16 residues. V shed 3 bases and J 2 bases; nucleotides not matched to a gene: 8. Germline V CDR1 and CDR2: SQVTM, ANQGSEA. The CDR3 sequence: CSVDWREAPNTGELFF. The CDR3 DNA reads as TGCAGCGTTGACTGGCGGGAGGCCCCTAACACCGGGGAGCTGTTTTTT.

The gene calls are TRBV4-3 and TRBJ2-7; D may be TRBD1 (6 bases). Germline V gives CDR1 LGHNA, CDR2 YSLEER. This CDR3 region has 17 residues. The germline V and J ends were trimmed by 0 bases and 0 bases, with 15 bases remaining between them. CDR3 in amino acids: CASSQDVVGASSYEQYF. CDR3 sequence (DNA): TGCGCCAGCAGCCAAGATGTGGTGGGGGCCTCCTCCTACGAGCAGTACTTC.

The CDR3 DNA follows: TGTGCCAGCAGGGACCGGGACGGACTCCCCCGGGGGGACTACGAGCAGTACTTC. Amino acids: CASRDRDGLPRGDYEQYF. This sequence joins TRBV27 and TRBJ2-7; the match to TRBD2 covers 7 bases. V lost 6 bases, J lost 3 bases, and 20 bases stayed unmatched. This CDR3 is 18 amino acids long. In germline, CDR1 is MNHEY, CDR2 SMNVEV (reference sequence).

This chain connects TRBV12-5 to TRBJ1-4, with 7 nucleotides matching TRBD1. The junction had 4 bases not matched to a gene; V was cut back by 0 bases and J by 0 bases. CDR1 is LGHNT, CDR2 FRNRAP, per germline. There are 17 residues in the CDR3. DNA for the CDR3: TGTGCTAGTGGTTTGGTTTATACAGGGGCAACTAATGAAAAACTGTTTTTT. Translated, it gives CASGLVYTGATNEKLFF.